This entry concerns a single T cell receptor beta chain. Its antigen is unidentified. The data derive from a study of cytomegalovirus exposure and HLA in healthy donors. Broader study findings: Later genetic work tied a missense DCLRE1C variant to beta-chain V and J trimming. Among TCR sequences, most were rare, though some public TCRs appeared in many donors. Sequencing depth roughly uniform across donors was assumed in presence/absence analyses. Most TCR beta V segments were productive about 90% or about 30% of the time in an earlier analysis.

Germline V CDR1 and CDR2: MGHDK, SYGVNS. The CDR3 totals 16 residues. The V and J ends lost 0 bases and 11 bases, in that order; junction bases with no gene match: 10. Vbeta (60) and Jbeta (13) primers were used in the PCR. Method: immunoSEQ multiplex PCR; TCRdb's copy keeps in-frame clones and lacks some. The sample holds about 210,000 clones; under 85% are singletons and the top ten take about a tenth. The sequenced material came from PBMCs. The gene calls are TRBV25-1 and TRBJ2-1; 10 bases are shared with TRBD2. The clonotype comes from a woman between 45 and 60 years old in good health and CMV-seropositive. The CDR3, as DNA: TGTGCCAGCAGTGAATATGAAGCTAGCGGGGGTGCCCAGCAGTTCTTC. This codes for CASSEYEASGGAQQFF.